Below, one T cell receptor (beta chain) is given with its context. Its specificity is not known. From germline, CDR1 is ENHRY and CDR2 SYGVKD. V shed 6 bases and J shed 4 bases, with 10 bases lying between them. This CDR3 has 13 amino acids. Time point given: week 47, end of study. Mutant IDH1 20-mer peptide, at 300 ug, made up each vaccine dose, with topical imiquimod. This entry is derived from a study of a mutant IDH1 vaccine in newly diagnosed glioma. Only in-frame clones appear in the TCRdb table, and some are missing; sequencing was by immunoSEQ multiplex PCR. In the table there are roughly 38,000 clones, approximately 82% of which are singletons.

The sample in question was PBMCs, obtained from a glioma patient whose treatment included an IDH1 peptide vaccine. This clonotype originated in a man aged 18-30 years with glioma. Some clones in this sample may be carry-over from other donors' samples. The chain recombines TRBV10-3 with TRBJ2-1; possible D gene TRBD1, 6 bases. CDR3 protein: CAISLGQYNEQFF. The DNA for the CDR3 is TGTGCCATCAGCTTAGGACAGTACAATGAGCAGTTCTTC.